This is a list of T cell receptor beta chains from one sample in a study of cytomegalovirus exposure and HLA in healthy donors. Assay: immunoSEQ multiplex PCR; the TCRdb copy retains only in-frame clones and omits some. Here the sample spans about 180,000 clones, 77% being singletons. The sequenced material came from PBMCs. The receptor set was obtained from a man aged 18 to 30 in good health and CMV-seronegative. Both conserved end residues are part of each CDR3. The D gene is left open where the match is weak. Expanded clones get a size class; other rows say once, few or many, or leave the size out.

clone_size	j_call	v_call	d_call	cdr3_aa	cdr3_nt
.	TRBJ2-3	TRBV5-1	.	CASTSVGGTDTQYF	TGCGCCAGCACCTCCGTCGGGGGCACAGATACGCAGTATTTT
few	TRBJ1-2	TRBV18	TRBD1	CASSSSTGEIRGYTF	TGTGCCAGCTCATCTTCGACAGGGGAAATTCGTGGCTACACCTTC
.	TRBJ1-2	TRBV5-1	TRBD1	CASSWDRGVYTF	TGCGCCAGCAGCTGGGACAGGGGGGTCTACACCTTC
.	TRBJ1-3	TRBV11-2	.	CASSRKGGSSGNTIYF	TGTGCCAGCAGCAGAAAAGGGGGATCCTCTGGAAACACCATATATTTT
.	TRBJ1-1	TRBV9	.	CASSAQRAGTEAFF	TGTGCCAGCAGCGCACAGCGGGCGGGGACTGAAGCTTTCTTT
.	TRBJ1-5	TRBV15	.	CATSRGSKPNQPQHF	TGTGCCACCAGCAGAGGTAGCAAACCCAATCAGCCCCAGCATTTT
.	TRBJ1-4	TRBV6-1	.	CASTIYEKLFF	TGTGCCAGCACCATTTATGAAAAACTGTTTTTT
.	TRBJ2-1	TRBV5-1	TRBD1	CASSKITGGNSRNEQFF	TGCGCCAGCAGCAAAATAACAGGGGGCAATAGCCGAAATGAGCAGTTCTTC
once	TRBJ2-7	TRBV19	.	CASSSSGYYEQYF	TGTGCCAGTTCGTCGAGCGGTTATTACGAGCAGTACTTC
.	TRBJ2-3	TRBV29-1	TRBD1	CSVMAFPGQGKSSTDTQYF	TGCAGCGTTATGGCGTTTCCGGGACAGGGCAAGTCTAGCACAGATACGCAGTATTTT
.	TRBJ1-5	TRBV5-3	TRBD1	CARSLGRTGEMSNQPQHF	TGTGCCAGAAGCTTGGGGCGGACAGGGGAGATGAGCAATCAGCCCCAGCATTTT
.	TRBJ2-7	TRBV30	.	CAWTGRSSYEQYF	TGTGCCTGGACTGGGCGTAGCTCCTACGAGCAGTACTTC
.	TRBJ1-1	TRBV5-4	.	CASSRDSRGEAFF	TGTGCCAGCAGCCGTGACAGTAGAGGTGAAGCTTTCTTT
.	TRBJ2-3	TRBV6-5	TRBD2	CASRGRARSTDTQYF	TGTGCCAGCCGGGGGAGGGCACGGAGCACAGATACGCAGTATTTT
.	TRBJ1-6	TRBV27	TRBD1	CASSSIRDRGYNSPLHF	TGTGCCAGCAGTTCGATTCGGGACAGGGGATATAATTCACCCCTCCACTTT
.	TRBJ1-5	TRBV5-1	TRBD1	CASSPDRAGKPQHF	TGCGCCAGCAGCCCGGACAGGGCCGGGAAGCCCCAGCATTTT
few	TRBJ1-1	TRBV4-3	.	CASSPQVRNTEAFF	TGCGCCAGCAGCCCACAGGTCCGGAACACTGAAGCTTTCTTT
.	TRBJ2-5	TRBV27	TRBD2	CASTRTSGLETQYF	TGTGCCAGCACCAGGACTAGCGGTCTTGAGACCCAGTACTTC
.	TRBJ1-1	TRBV27	TRBD1	CASNLRADRANTEAFF	TGTGCCAGCAACCTAAGAGCGGACAGGGCCAACACTGAAGCTTTCTTT
.	TRBJ1-2	TRBV7-9	.	CASSLFLEDGYTF	TGTGCCAGCAGCTTATTCCTAGAGGATGGCTACACCTTC
.	TRBJ2-3	TRBV5-4	.	CASSLERKYTDTQYF	TGTGCCAGCAGCTTAGAGCGGAAGTACACAGATACGCAGTATTTT
.	TRBJ1-2	TRBV6-5	.	CASSSGRTGGYTF	TGTGCCAGCAGTTCCGGGAGGACGGGTGGCTACACCTTC
few	TRBJ2-1	TRBV4-3	.	CASGTTSWSSYNEQFF	TGCGCCAGCGGAACCACTAGCTGGAGCTCCTACAATGAGCAGTTCTTC
.	TRBJ1-4	TRBV27	.	CASQPTGTNEKLFF	TGTGCCAGCCAACCAACAGGGACGAATGAAAAACTGTTTTTT
.	TRBJ2-7	TRBV5-6	TRBD1	CASSIGTGPYEQYF	TGTGCCAGCAGCATCGGGACAGGGCCTTACGAGCAGTACTTC
.	TRBJ2-1	TRBV6-5	TRBD2	CASSPGLAGVNEQFF	TGTGCCAGCAGCCCGGGACTAGCGGGGGTCAATGAGCAGTTCTTC
.	TRBJ2-4	TRBV4-2	.	CASSQVPGDAKNIQYF	TGTGCCAGCAGCCAAGTACCGGGGGACGCCAAAAACATTCAGTACTTC
few	TRBJ1-1	TRBV7-8	TRBD1	CASSFGPRDRGLPNTEAFF	TGTGCCAGCAGCTTCGGGCCACGGGACAGGGGGCTTCCAAACACTGAAGCTTTCTTT
.	TRBJ2-1	TRBV7-9	TRBD2	CASSLGLADPYNEQFF	TGTGCCAGCAGCTTGGGACTAGCGGACCCCTACAATGAGCAGTTCTTC
.	TRBJ2-3	TRBV30	.	CAWSIGTDTQYF	TGTGCCTGGAGCATTGGCACAGATACGCAGTATTTT
few	TRBJ1-1	TRBV6-6	TRBD1	CASRRLGTVNTEAFF	TGTGCCAGCAGACGCCTCGGGACAGTGAACACTGAAGCTTTCTTT
.	TRBJ2-5	TRBV5-1	TRBD2	CASSLLAGAETQYF	TGCGCCAGCAGCTTACTAGCGGGAGCAGAGACCCAGTACTTC
.	TRBJ2-3	TRBV5-1	TRBD2	CASSIAGSTDTQYF	TGCGCCAGCAGCATAGCGGGAAGCACAGATACGCAGTATTTT
.	TRBJ2-3	TRBV4-3	TRBD2	CASSREGIDTQYF	TGCGCCAGCAGCCGGGAGGGAATAGATACGCAGTATTTT
.	TRBJ1-1	TRBV11-1	TRBD1	CASSAGTGGTEAFF	TGTGCCAGCAGCGCCGGGACAGGGGGCACTGAAGCTTTCTTT
.	TRBJ2-5	TRBV2	TRBD2	CASSPLTSGMGETQYF	TGTGCCAGCAGTCCGCTCACTAGCGGGATGGGAGAGACCCAGTACTTC
.	TRBJ1-1	TRBV6-5	TRBD1	CASSYSRTGGTEAFF	TGTGCCAGCAGTTACTCCCGGACAGGGGGAACTGAAGCTTTCTTT
.	TRBJ2-7	TRBV5-4	.	CASSRGAYEQYF	TGTGCCAGCAGCCGAGGTGCCTACGAGCAGTACTTC
.	TRBJ2-7	TRBV7-8	TRBD2	CASSLAAFLAGAGEQYF	TGTGCCAGCAGCTTAGCGGCCTTTTTAGCGGGGGCGGGAGAGCAGTACTTC
.	TRBJ2-7	TRBV6-1	TRBD2	CASRLAVSYEQYF	TGTGCCAGCCGTCTAGCGGTCTCCTACGAGCAGTACTTC
few	TRBJ2-4	TRBV6-1	.	CASSEMGRGKNIQYF	TGTGCCAGCAGTGAAATGGGCAGGGGAAAAAACATTCAGTACTTC
.	TRBJ2-1	TRBV7-3	TRBD2	CASSSGGSRSEQFF	TGTGCCAGCAGCTCAGGCGGGAGCCGGAGTGAGCAGTTCTTC
.	TRBJ1-1	TRBV15	.	CATRGGMNTEAFF	TGTGCCACCAGGGGGGGGATGAACACTGAAGCTTTCTTT
.	TRBJ2-4	TRBV7-9	.	CASSLAAAKNIQYF	TGTGCCAGCAGCTTGGCTGCAGCCAAAAACATTCAGTACTTC
few	TRBJ2-7	TRBV10-3	TRBD1	CAISAGGTGTYEQYF	TGTGCCATCAGCGCCGGCGGGACAGGAACTTACGAGCAGTACTTC
.	TRBJ2-1	TRBV9	TRBD2	CASSAPRAGGPHNEQFF	TGTGCCAGCAGCGCCCCCCGAGCGGGAGGGCCCCACAATGAGCAGTTCTTC
.	TRBJ2-5	TRBV7-9	.	CASSPGTQYF	TGTGCCAGCAGCCCGGGGACCCAGTACTTC
few	TRBJ1-6	TRBV30	TRBD1	CAWSPGTDNSPLHF	TGTGCCTGGAGTCCCGGGACAGATAATTCACCCCTCCACTTT
.	TRBJ2-3	TRBV7-2	.	CWAGDRVDTQYF	TGCTGGGCCGGGGATCGGGTGGATACGCAGTATTTT
.	TRBJ2-2	TRBV7-8	TRBD2	CASSLYFGGGVRTGELFF	TGTGCCAGCAGCTTATATTTTGGCGGGGGGGTACGGACCGGGGAGCTGTTTTTT
.	TRBJ2-1	TRBV27	.	CASTPRFSREQFF	TGTGCCAGCACTCCGCGGTTCAGCCGAGAGCAGTTCTTC
.	TRBJ2-7	TRBV7-6	TRBD1	CASSLLGTGGGPYEQYF	TGTGCCAGCAGCTTACTCGGGACAGGGGGCGGACCCTACGAGCAGTACTTC
.	TRBJ2-3	TRBV5-6	TRBD2	CASSDGALADHGDTQYF	TGTGCCAGCAGCGACGGGGCGCTAGCGGACCATGGAGATACGCAGTATTTT
.	TRBJ1-5	TRBV6-6	.	CASNERRVNQPQHF	TGTGCCAGCAACGAAAGGCGGGTAAATCAGCCCCAGCATTTT
.	TRBJ2-7	TRBV6-5	.	CASSYQSAYEQYF	TGTGCCAGCAGTTACCAGAGCGCCTACGAGCAGTACTTC